These 6 T cell receptor beta chains originate from one sample sequenced in a study of CD4+ T cells in melanoma. Produced via immunoSEQ multiplex PCR; TCRdb's table is partial and in-frame only. The sample lists tens of thousands of clones, around 79% seen once, with 3.6% in the top ten. Sample: cells from a culture (not recorded whether cultured in vitro). All receptors derive from a human donor with melanoma.

V and J are TRBV5-1 and TRBJ2-1; D might be TRBD1 (5 bases). This CDR3 has 14 residues. V was clipped by 0 bases and J by 1 base, with 5 bases between them. Germline-derived CDR1 and CDR2 are SGHRS and YFSETQ. CDR3 nucleotides: TGCGCCAGCAGCTTGGGACAGTCCTACAATGAGCAGTTCTTC. Its protein product is CASSLGQSYNEQFF.

V usage is TRBV6-6 and J usage is TRBJ1-5, with a possible D match to TRBD1 (6 bases). The length of the CDR3 is 15 residues. Deletions cut 2 bases from V and 3 bases from J, with 11 bases between. Germline loops: CDR1 MNHNY, CDR2 SVGAGI (reference sequence). The CDR3 here is CASSYDGGLNQPQHF. CDR3 bases: TGTGCCAGCAGTTACGACGGGGGCCTCAATCAGCCCCAGCATTTT.

This clone was seen only once. The V call is TRBV6-1, the J call TRBJ2-2, with TRBD1 matching over 7 bases. This CDR3 spans 14 amino acids. Germline trimming cut 8 bases from V and 6 bases from J; bases unmatched to any gene: 9. CDR1 and CDR2 (germline): MNHNS, SASEGT. The CDR3, as DNA: TGTGCCAGCGAGCGACAGGGTAAATCCGGGGAGCTGTTTTTT. This translates into CASERQGKSGELFF.

This chain links TRBV7-9 with TRBJ2-2, with D uncertain. The germline V and J ends were trimmed by 4 bases and 3 bases, with 15 bases remaining between them. The CDR3 spans 16 residues. Germline V gene lookup returns CDR1 SEHNR and CDR2 FQNEAQ (reference sequence). This CDR3 is CASSSPQQRDTGELFF. CDR3 DNA: TGTGCCAGCAGCTCCCCACAGCAAAGGGACACCGGGGAGCTGTTTTTT.

The V call is TRBV6-1, the J call TRBJ1-1; the D is unclear. Trimming took off 3 bases at V and 0 bases at J, with 11 bases between the two ends. From germline, CDR1 is MNHNS and CDR2 SASEGT. The CDR3 is made up of 15 amino acids. CDR3 nucleotides: TGTGCCAGCAGTGATCCCTTCGCGATGAACACTGAAGCTTTCTTT. Translated: CASSDPFAMNTEAFF.

The rearrangement links TRBV7-9 to TRBJ1-3, with D perhaps matching TRBD1 (5 bases). Germline CDR1 and CDR2: SEHNR and FQNEAQ (reference sequence). This CDR3 contains 17 residues. The V end was cut by 2 bases, the J end by 0 bases, with 14 bases between. CDR3 nucleotides: TGTGCCAGCAGCTTAAGGGACCCCAGGCACTCTGGAAACACCATATATTTT. Its translation is CASSLRDPRHSGNTIYF.